These T cell receptor beta chains were read from a single sample in a study of T cell changes during pregnancy in multiple sclerosis. The method was immunoSEQ multiplex PCR; TCRdb's version includes in-frame clones alone and lacks a portion of them. The table includes some 37,000 clones, approximately 91% detected once. Sequencing was performed on CD8+ T cells from peripheral blood mononuclear cells, taken in the third trimester of pregnancy. The receptors derive from a female donor with multiple sclerosis, enrolled in a pregnancy study. Each CDR3 is given with its conserved first and last residue. The order of the fields is CDR3 length, J gene, V gene, CDR3 protein.

16 | TRBJ2-1 | TRBV6-6 | CASSSEGLAGANEQFF
15 | TRBJ2-5 | TRBV19 | CASSIGARGGETQYF
15 | TRBJ2-7 | TRBV15 | CATSRDMRGFGEQYF
14 | TRBJ1-2 | TRBV27 | CASSSSGGHGGYTF
14 | TRBJ1-2 | TRBV19 | CASNEDRLLYGYTF
14 | TRBJ2-7 | TRBV29-1 | CSVGVAGGIHEQYF
14 | TRBJ2-3 | TRBV9 | CASSLPGLTDTQYF
13 | TRBJ2-1 | TRBV9 | CASSTYNVNEQFF
18 | TRBJ2-2 | TRBV10-3 | CAISEGKPGQGSTGELFF
15 | TRBJ2-3 | TRBV5-6 | CASSSRSPSTDTQYF
15 | TRBJ2-7 | TRBV9 | CASSASSGGSYEQYF
15 | TRBJ2-2 | TRBV12-5 | CASGFVVTGTGELFF
16 | TRBJ2-3 | TRBV7-9 | CASSPMTSGSTDTQYF
18 | TRBJ2-7 | TRBV9 | CASSSDLARQGVPQEQYF
17 | TRBJ2-7 | TRBV6-1 | CASSEGTGGSGVYEQYF
15 | TRBJ2-3 | TRBV10-2 | CAGAGAGRGADTQYF
15 | TRBJ1-5 | TRBV7-9 | CASSSGQGPNQPQHF